This entry lists 20 T cell receptor beta chains sequenced from one sample in a study of PD-1 blockade in classical Hodgkin lymphoma. Time point of the sample: cycle 4 day 1 (C4D1), after six to seven weeks of nivolumab. In every patient, relapse followed autologous stem cell transplantation, while exposure to brentuximab vedotin differed. Thawed PBMCs were the source of CD8+ T cells, obtained through magnetic negative selection. TCRdb's copy holds only in-frame clones and misses some; the assay was immunoSEQ multiplex PCR. Among just under 20,000 clones listed, around 89% were seen once. The specimen comprised CD8+ T cells from blood, sampled before the fourth cycle of nivolumab. These TCRs come from a human donor with classical Hodgkin lymphoma.

J is TRBJ2-1 and V is TRBV19; D is undetermined. CDR3 length: 12 residues. Germline loops: CDR1 LNHDA, CDR2 SQIVND (reference sequence). V shed 2 bases and J shed 6 bases, with 5 bases lying between them. In DNA, the CDR3 is TGTGCCAGTAGTATACTAGGCAATGAGCAGTTCTTC. Translated: CASSILGNEQFF. Full variable domain (outside the CDR3, taken from reference TRBV19 and TRBJ2-1): DGGITQSPKYLFRKEGQNVTLSCEQNLNHDAMYWYRQDPGQGLRLIYYSQIVNDFQKGDIAEGYSVSREKKESFPLTVTSAQKNPTAFYLCASSILGNEQFFGPGTRLTVL.

This clone was recorded only once. This chain uses TRBV2 with TRBJ2-3; possible D gene TRBD1, 7 bases. The germline V gene encodes CDR1 SNHLY and CDR2 FYNNEI. Trimming stripped 6 bases from V and 2 bases from J, with 18 bases between. This CDR3 spans 16 amino acids. CDR3 DNA: TGTGCCAGCAGGGGGCGACTAGGGGGCCCCACAGATACGCAGTATTTT. Its translation: CASRGRLGGPTDTQYF.

The chain links TRBV2 to TRBJ2-1, with a tentative D call TRBD2 (6 bases). The CDR3 length is 15 residues. Germline lookup yields CDR1 SNHLY and CDR2 FYNNEI. V was clipped by 2 bases and J by 5 bases, with 13 bases between them. The CDR3 loop is CASSELGTGHNEQFF. In DNA form, the CDR3 reads TGTGCCAGCAGTGAATTAGGGACTGGACACAATGAGCAGTTCTTC.

The chain carries TRBV4-1 and TRBJ2-1; 12 nucleotides agree with TRBD2. Germline loops: CDR1 MGHRA, CDR2 YSYEKL. CDR3 length equals 17 residues. V shed 0 bases and J 5 bases; nucleotides not matched to a gene: 5. The CDR3 protein is CASSQDLTSGGNNEQFF. The DNA of the CDR3 is TGCGCCAGCAGCCAAGATTTAACTAGCGGGGGGAACAATGAGCAGTTCTTC.

The chain uses TRBV27 and TRBJ2-7; D perhaps matches TRBD1 (6 bases). There are 14 residues in the CDR3. V lost 0 bases, J lost 5 bases, and 11 bases lay in between. Germline V gene sequence: CDR1 MNHEY, CDR2 SMNVEV (reference sequence). CDR3 sequence: CASSLSTGSHEQYF. The CDR3 DNA reads TGTGCCAGCAGTTTATCAACAGGGAGTCACGAGCAGTACTTC.

V is TRBV9 and J is TRBJ2-7; D remains ambiguous. With 0 bases removed from V and 2 bases from J, the gap between germline ends came to 6 bases. Germline V CDR1 and CDR2: SGDLS, YYNGEE. The CDR3 is 13 amino acids. Here the CDR3 reads CASSVGHPYEQYF. As DNA, the CDR3 is TGTGCCAGCAGCGTAGGACATCCCTACGAGCAGTACTTC.

This clone was counted once. The V call is TRBV9, the J call TRBJ2-1; TRBD2 matches 10 bases. The CDR3 consists of 13 residues. The germline V gene has CDR1 SGDLS and CDR2 YYNGEE. Trimming at V came to 4 bases and at J to 10 bases, leaving 5 bases not matched to a gene. The CDR3 is CASSPSGRGEQFF. CDR3 coding DNA: TGTGCCAGCAGCCCTAGCGGGAGAGGGGAGCAGTTCTTC.

J is TRBJ2-7 and V is TRBV5-1; no clear D gene. Germline values: CDR1 SGHRS, CDR2 YFSETQ. The germline V and J ends were trimmed by 3 bases and 4 bases, with 5 bases remaining between them. The CDR3 is 11 residues long. The DNA of the CDR3 is TGCGCCAGCAGCTATGATTACGAGCAGTACTTC. Encoded protein: CASSYDYEQYF.

The rearrangement links TRBV6-1 to TRBJ1-5, with a tentative D call TRBD1 (6 bases). This CDR3 contains 15 residues. V was clipped by 5 bases and J by 1 base, with 12 bases between them. CDR1 is MNHNS and CDR2 is SASEGT in the germline V gene. As DNA, the CDR3 is TGTGCCAGCAGTCAAGGACAGATGAGCAATCAGCCCCAGCATTTT. Its translation is CASSQGQMSNQPQHF.

This sequence joins TRBV27 and TRBJ2-5; the D gene could be TRBD1 or TRBD2 (7 bases each). Trimming left V 5 bases short and J 4 bases short, with 20 bases between. The length of the CDR3 is 16 residues. Germline V CDR1 and CDR2: MNHEY, SMNVEV (reference sequence). The CDR3 sequence: CASSPRQGGEGETQYF. CDR3 nucleotide sequence: TGTGCCAGCAGTCCTCGCCAGGGGGGGGAGGGAGAGACCCAGTACTTC.

This rearrangement joins TRBV27 to TRBJ2-1, with unresolved D. CDR1 and CDR2 (germline): MNHEY, SMNVEV (reference sequence). There are 16 residues in the CDR3. Trimming pared 3 bases from V and 3 bases from J, leaving 15 bases between. As DNA, the CDR3 is TGTGCCAGCAGTTTGTCCCCCCCCCGTCTCTACAATGAGCAGTTCTTC. Its protein is CASSLSPPRLYNEQFF.

V gene TRBV5-5 combines with J gene TRBJ2-5; possibly TRBD1 or TRBD2 for D (5 bases each). Germline CDR1 reads SGHKS; CDR2 reads YYEKEE (reference sequence). V lost 4 bases and J 8 bases, leaving 18 bases between the germline ends. This CDR3 comprises 14 residues. The CDR3 DNA reads as TGTGCCAGCAGCAATCAGGGTGGGGGAAAAACCCAGTACTTC. Its translation is CASSNQGGGKTQYF.

The CDR3 sequence: CSVGLAAYEQYF. The CDR3 bases are TGCAGCGTCGGGCTAGCGGCCTACGAGCAGTACTTC. The chain couples TRBV29-1 to TRBJ2-7; 7 bases match TRBD2. CDR1 is SQVTM, CDR2 ANQGSEA, per germline. The CDR3 is made up of 12 amino acids. V gave up 6 bases and J gave up 2 bases; unmatched junction bases: 4.

The chain uses TRBV7-9 and TRBJ2-7; a weak D match, TRBD2 (5 bases). The CDR3 has 16 residues. The V gene lost 5 bases and the J gene lost 1 base, with 18 bases spanning the gap. Germline assignment: CDR1 SEHNR and CDR2 FQNEAQ (reference sequence). CDR3 protein: CASSDVSGGDSYEQYF. CDR3 nucleotides: TGTGCCAGCAGCGATGTTTCAGGAGGAGATTCCTACGAGCAGTACTTC.

The chain is built from TRBV5-1 and TRBJ2-7; unclear D gene. Trimming shortened V by 5 bases and J by 2 bases, and 20 bases separated the two germline ends. CDR1 is SGHRS and CDR2 is YFSETQ in the germline V gene. This CDR3 region has 16 residues. CDR3 protein: CASRPPTPDKPYEQYF. CDR3 sequence (DNA): TGCGCCAGCAGACCTCCGACCCCTGATAAGCCCTACGAGCAGTACTTC.

A few counts support this clone. The J gene is TRBJ1-5, the V gene TRBV2; D is undetermined. The ends were cut back, 4 bases at V and 2 bases at J, with 12 bases in the middle. CDR1 and CDR2 from the germline V gene are SNHLY and FYNNEI. This CDR3 spans 15 amino acids. CDR3 bases: TGTGCCAGCAGTGCGAGGGCAGGAGGCAATCAGCCCCAGCATTTT. Protein product: CASSARAGGNQPQHF.

The genes are TRBV27 and TRBJ2-3, with unresolved D. The V end was cut by 2 bases, the J end by 4 bases, with 10 bases between. The CDR3 sequence is 14 residues long. Germline V CDR1 and CDR2: MNHEY, SMNVEV (reference sequence). The chain's CDR3 is CASSLPDFADTQYF. CDR3 coding DNA: TGTGCCAGCAGTTTACCAGATTTCGCAGATACGCAGTATTTT.

This chain joins TRBV6-1 and TRBJ2-7; TRBD1 or TRBD2 may be the D gene (6 bases each). The CDR3 has 15 amino acids. V was trimmed by 8 bases and J by 3 bases, leaving 20 bases between them. Germline CDR1 is MNHNS and CDR2 is SASEGT. Written as DNA, the CDR3 is TGTGCCAGCCCCGAGGGGGGCAGGCGAGACTACGAGCAGTACTTC. Encoded protein: CASPEGGRRDYEQYF.

The rearrangement links TRBV27 to TRBJ1-1; D possibly corresponds to TRBD1 (5 bases). The CDR3 runs 14 residues. Trimming removed 3 bases at V and 5 bases at J, with 13 bases between. Germline CDR1 MNHEY, CDR2 SMNVEV (reference sequence). This CDR3 is CASSFVFRGTEAFF. CDR3 in DNA: TGTGCCAGCAGTTTCGTATTCCGGGGGACTGAAGCTTTCTTT.

The CDR3 sequence is CASSRAGTGDLNEAFF. DNA of the CDR3: TGTGCCAGCAGCCGGGCGGGGACAGGGGACCTGAATGAAGCTTTCTTT. V gene TRBV7-2 combines with J gene TRBJ1-1, with 10 bases identical to TRBD1. The junction had 13 bases not matched to a gene; V was cut back by 5 bases and J by 7 bases. Germline CDR1 is SGHTA and CDR2 is FQGNSA. The CDR3 runs to 16 residues.